This TCR beta chain was found in a study of Ad26.COV2.S vaccination and SARS-CoV-2 variants. Sample treatment: roughly 19 received Ad26.COV2.S at low or high dose, single or two shots; about 5 received placebo; per-sample allocation not given. Sample collection was performed on day 63 after the first vaccine or placebo injection. Within Boston, the person who donated was an adult of 18-55 years. Sequenced by immunoSEQ multiplex PCR; TCRdb stores in-frame clones only, minus some. The sample lists over 400,000 clones, approximately 92% occurring once. The specimen comprised peripheral blood, sampled in a trial of Ad26.COV2.S vaccine versus placebo. The receptor was isolated from a person aged 18-60 years who received the Ad26.COV2.S COVID-19 vaccine or a placebo.

This CDR3 is CASKPDRGRGNQPQHF. Written as DNA, the CDR3 is TGTGCCAGTAAGCCTGACAGGGGTAGAGGCAATCAGCCCCAGCATTTT. The chain links TRBV19 to TRBJ1-5; TRBD1 matches at 8 bases. J lost 2 bases, V lost 7 bases, and 10 bases had no gene match. The germline V gene encodes CDR1 LNHDA and CDR2 SQIVND (reference sequence). CDR3 length equals 16 residues.